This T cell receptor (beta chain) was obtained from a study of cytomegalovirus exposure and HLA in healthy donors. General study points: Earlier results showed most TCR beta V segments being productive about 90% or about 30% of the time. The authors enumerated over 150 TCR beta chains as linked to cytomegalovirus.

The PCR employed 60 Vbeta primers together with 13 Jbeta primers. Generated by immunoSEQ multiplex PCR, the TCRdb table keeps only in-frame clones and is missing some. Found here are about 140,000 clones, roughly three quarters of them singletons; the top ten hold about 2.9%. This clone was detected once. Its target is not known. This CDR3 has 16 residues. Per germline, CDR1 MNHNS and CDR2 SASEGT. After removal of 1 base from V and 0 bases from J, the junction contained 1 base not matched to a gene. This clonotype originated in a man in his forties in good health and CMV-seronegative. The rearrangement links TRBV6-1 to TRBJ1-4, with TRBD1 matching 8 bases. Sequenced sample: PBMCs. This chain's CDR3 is CASSEDRGSTNEKLFF. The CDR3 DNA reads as TGTGCCAGCAGTGAAGACAGGGGGTCAACTAATGAAAAACTGTTTTTT.